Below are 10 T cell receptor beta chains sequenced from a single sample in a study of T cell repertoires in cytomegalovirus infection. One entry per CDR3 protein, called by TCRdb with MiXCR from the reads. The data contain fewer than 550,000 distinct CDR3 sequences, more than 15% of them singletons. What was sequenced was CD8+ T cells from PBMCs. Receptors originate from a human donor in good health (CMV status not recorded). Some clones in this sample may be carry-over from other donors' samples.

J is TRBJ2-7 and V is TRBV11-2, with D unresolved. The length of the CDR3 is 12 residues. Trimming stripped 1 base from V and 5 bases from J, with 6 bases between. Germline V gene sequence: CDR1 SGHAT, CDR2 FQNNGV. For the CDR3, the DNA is TGTGCCAGCAGCTTAGTCCCGGACGAGCAGTACTTC. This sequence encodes CASSLVPDEQYF.

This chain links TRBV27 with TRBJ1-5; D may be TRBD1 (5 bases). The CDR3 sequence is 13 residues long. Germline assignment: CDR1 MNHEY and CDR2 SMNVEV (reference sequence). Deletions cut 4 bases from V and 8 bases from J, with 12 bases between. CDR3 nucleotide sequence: TGTGCCAGCAGTTGGGGCCCAAGGAAGCCCCAGCATTTT. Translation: CASSWGPRKPQHF.

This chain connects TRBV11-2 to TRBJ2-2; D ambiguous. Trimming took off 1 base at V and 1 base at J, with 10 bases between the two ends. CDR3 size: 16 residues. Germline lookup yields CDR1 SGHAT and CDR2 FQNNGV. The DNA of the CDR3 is TGTGCCAGCAGCTTAGGGGCCGGTTTGAACACCGGGGAGCTGTTTTTT. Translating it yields CASSLGAGLNTGELFF.

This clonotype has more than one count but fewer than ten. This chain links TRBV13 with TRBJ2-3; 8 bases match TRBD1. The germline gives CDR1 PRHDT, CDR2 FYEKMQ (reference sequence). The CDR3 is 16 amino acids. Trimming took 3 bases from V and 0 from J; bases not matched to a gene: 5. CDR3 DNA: TGTGCCAGCAGCTTTTTGACAGGGGCGAGCACAGATACGCAGTATTTT. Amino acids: CASSFLTGASTDTQYF.

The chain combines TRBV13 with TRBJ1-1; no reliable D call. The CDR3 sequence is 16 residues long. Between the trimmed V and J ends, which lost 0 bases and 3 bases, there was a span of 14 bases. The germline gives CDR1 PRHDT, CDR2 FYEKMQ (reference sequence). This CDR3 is CASSLGGELLYTEAFF. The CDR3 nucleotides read TGTGCCAGCAGCTTAGGCGGGGAACTCCTTTACACTGAAGCTTTCTTT.

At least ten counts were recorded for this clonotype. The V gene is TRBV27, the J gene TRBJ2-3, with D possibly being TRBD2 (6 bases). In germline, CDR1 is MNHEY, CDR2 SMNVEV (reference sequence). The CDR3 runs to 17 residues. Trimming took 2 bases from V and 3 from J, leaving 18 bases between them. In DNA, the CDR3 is TGTGCCAGCAGTTTAAAGGGTACGGGAGTTCAAACAGATACGCAGTATTTT. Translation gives CASSLKGTGVQTDTQYF.

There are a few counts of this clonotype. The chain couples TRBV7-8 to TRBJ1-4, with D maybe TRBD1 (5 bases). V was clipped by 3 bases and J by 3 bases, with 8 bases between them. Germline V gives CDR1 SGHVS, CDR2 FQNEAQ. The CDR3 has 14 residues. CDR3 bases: TGTGCCAGCAGCTTTCGCAGGGCTAATGAAAAACTGTTTTTT. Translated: CASSFRRANEKLFF.

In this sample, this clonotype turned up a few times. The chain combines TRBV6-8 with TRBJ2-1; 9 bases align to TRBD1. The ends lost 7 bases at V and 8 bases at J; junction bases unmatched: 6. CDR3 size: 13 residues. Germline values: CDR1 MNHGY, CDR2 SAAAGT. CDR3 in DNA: TGTGCCAGCAAAGGGACAGGGTTCGATGAGCAGTTCTTC. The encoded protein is CASKGTGFDEQFF.

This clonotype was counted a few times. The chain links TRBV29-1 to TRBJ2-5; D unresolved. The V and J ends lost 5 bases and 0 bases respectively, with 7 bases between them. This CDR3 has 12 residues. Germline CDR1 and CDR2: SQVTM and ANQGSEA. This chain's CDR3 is CSVFYNQETQYF. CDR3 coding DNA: TGCAGCGTTTTTTACAACCAAGAGACCCAGTACTTC.

CDR3 DNA: TGTGCCAGCAGCCGGCCCTACAGGGACACTGAAGCTTTCTTT. Protein sequence: CASSRPYRDTEAFF. This chain uses TRBV28 with TRBJ1-1, with D tentatively TRBD1 (6 bases). V lost 6 bases to trimming and J lost 3 bases, with 14 bases between them. Germline loops: CDR1 MDHEN, CDR2 SYDVKM. CDR3 length: 14 residues. Based on the CDR3 plus reference TRBV28 and TRBJ1-1, the full variable domain is DVKVTQSSRYLVKRTGEKVFLECVQDMDHENMFWYRQDPGLGLRLIYFSYDVKMKEKGDIPEGYSVSREKKERFSLILESASTNQTSMYLCASSRPYRDTEAFFGQGTRLTVV.